The text below deals with one TCR beta chain. What it binds is not known. Each donor was nominally healthy when sampled (though unrecorded immune exposures were likely). The data stem from a study of cytomegalovirus exposure and HLA in healthy donors. Trimming took off 9 bases at V and 7 bases at J, with 22 bases between the two ends. In germline, CDR1 is SNHLY, CDR2 FYNNEI. The CDR3 has 15 residues. Points from the study as a whole: Rarity marked most TCR sequences, yet some public TCRs occurred in many donors. Association of a missense DCLRE1C variant with TCR beta V- and J-gene trimming was reported in a later analysis.

Primers included in the PCR were 60 Vbeta and 13 Jbeta primers. As processed by the authors: Later analysis identified approximately 88 million unique TCR beta chains, about 12 million shared. Assay used: immunoSEQ multiplex PCR; TCRdb lists only in-frame clones, some missing. The V and J calls and clone size were taken over from that table, and D and trimming were inferred from the DNA. This sample carries over 90,000 clones, roughly three quarters of them seen once, and the ten largest clones take about 20%. The chain recombines TRBV2 with TRBJ2-1; tentatively, D is TRBD1 (5 bases). The specimen was PBMCs. The sequence was collected from a woman aged 55-70 years in good health and CMV-seropositive. CDR3 nucleotides: TGTGCCAGTGAGAGGCAGGGCCTCAAAGGGAATGAGCAGTTCTTC. Amino acids: CASERQGLKGNEQFF.